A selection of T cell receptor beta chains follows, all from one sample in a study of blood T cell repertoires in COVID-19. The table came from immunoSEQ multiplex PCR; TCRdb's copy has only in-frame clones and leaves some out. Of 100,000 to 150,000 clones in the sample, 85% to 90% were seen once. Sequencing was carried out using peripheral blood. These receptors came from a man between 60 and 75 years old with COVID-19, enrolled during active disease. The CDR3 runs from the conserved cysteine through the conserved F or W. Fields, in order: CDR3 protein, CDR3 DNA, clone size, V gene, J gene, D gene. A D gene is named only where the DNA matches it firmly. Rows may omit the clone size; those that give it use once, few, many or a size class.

cdr3_aa: CASRPTGGNEQFF; cdr3_nt: TGTGCCAGCAGACCTACAGGTGGCAATGAGCAGTTCTTC; clone_size: .; v_call: TRBV7-6; j_call: TRBJ2-1; d_call: .
cdr3_aa: CASRSGGADLQTQHF; cdr3_nt: TGTGCCAGTAGATCAGGGGGCGCGGACTTACAGACCCAGCATTTT; clone_size: few; v_call: TRBV19; j_call: TRBJ1-5; d_call: TRBD1
cdr3_aa: CASSSGFYEQYF; cdr3_nt: TGTGCCAGCAGCTCAGGATTCTACGAGCAGTACTTC; clone_size: .; v_call: TRBV7-9; j_call: TRBJ2-7; d_call: .
cdr3_aa: CASSPDKGRGYGYTF; cdr3_nt: TGTGCCAGCAGCCCCGACAAGGGAAGGGGCTATGGCTACACCTTC; clone_size: .; v_call: TRBV7-2; j_call: TRBJ1-2; d_call: .
cdr3_aa: CATSAGQQETQYF; cdr3_nt: TGTGCCACCAGCGCGGGACAGCAAGAGACCCAGTACTTC; clone_size: .; v_call: TRBV24-1; j_call: TRBJ2-5; d_call: .
cdr3_aa: CASSPYRGVNTEAFF; cdr3_nt: TGTGCCAGCAGTCCCTATCGCGGAGTGAACACTGAAGCTTTCTTT; clone_size: .; v_call: TRBV27; j_call: TRBJ1-1; d_call: .
cdr3_aa: CASRPRDRSNEKLFF; cdr3_nt: TGTGCCAGCAGGCCCCGGGACAGATCCAATGAAAAACTGTTTTTT; clone_size: .; v_call: TRBV6-5; j_call: TRBJ1-4; d_call: TRBD1
cdr3_aa: CASSPKGATYGYTF; cdr3_nt: TGTGCCAGCAGCCCCAAGGGGGCAACCTACGGCTACACCTTC; clone_size: once; v_call: TRBV3-1/TRBV3-2; j_call: TRBJ1-2; d_call: TRBD1
cdr3_aa: CATSRDRANEKLFF; cdr3_nt: TGTGCCACCAGCAGAGATCGGGCTAATGAAAAACTGTTTTTT; clone_size: .; v_call: TRBV15; j_call: TRBJ1-4; d_call: .
cdr3_aa: CASRLRQAGNTIYF; cdr3_nt: TGTGCCAGCAGACTCCGACAGGCTGGAAACACCATATATTTT; clone_size: .; v_call: TRBV6-5; j_call: TRBJ1-3; d_call: .
cdr3_aa: CASSVESRGKSPLHF; cdr3_nt: TGTGCCAGCAGCGTAGAGAGCAGGGGAAAGTCACCCCTCCACTTT; clone_size: .; v_call: TRBV9; j_call: TRBJ1-6; d_call: .
cdr3_aa: CASSFLYEQYF; cdr3_nt: TGTGCCAGCAGCTTCCTCTACGAGCAGTACTTC; clone_size: .; v_call: TRBV7-2; j_call: TRBJ2-7; d_call: .
cdr3_aa: CATSEPQRGASSYNEQFF; cdr3_nt: TGTGCCACCAGCGAGCCCCAGCGGGGGGCTAGCTCCTACAATGAGCAGTTCTTC; clone_size: .; v_call: TRBV24-1; j_call: TRBJ2-1; d_call: TRBD2
cdr3_aa: CASSFERGSGYTF; cdr3_nt: TGTGCCAGCAGCTTCGAACGGGGTTCTGGCTACACCTTC; clone_size: .; v_call: TRBV7-3; j_call: TRBJ1-2; d_call: .